This TCR beta chain was sequenced during a study of cytomegalovirus exposure and HLA in healthy donors. This clone was found a few times. Germline CDR1 and CDR2: SGHTA and FQGNSA. The V end lost 2 bases, the J end lost 0 bases, and 5 bases lay between the germline ends. This CDR3 has 13 residues. This PCR relied on a set of 60 Vbeta primers and 13 Jbeta primers. In the source study's methods: An analysis that came later counted tens of millions of unique TCR beta chains, approximately 11 million shared. The data were produced by immunoSEQ multiplex PCR, yet TCRdb's version contains in-frame clones alone and is incomplete. That table is the source of V, J and clone size, and D and trimming were worked out from the DNA. Of 150,000 to 200,000 clones listed, 80% are singletons.

The chain uses TRBV7-2 and TRBJ2-7; D remains ambiguous. Sequencing was done on a sample of PBMCs. The TCR comes from a woman aged 40 to 49 in good health and CMV-seronegative. Written as DNA, the CDR3 is TGTGCCAGCAGCTTAAGCCCCTCCTACGAGCAGTACTTC. Translated: CASSLSPSYEQYF.